This is a list of T cell receptor beta chains from one sample in a study of blood T cells in healthy people across ages. TCRdb re-called the 5' RACE reads with MiXCR, one entry per CDR3 protein. The sample yields about 1.5 million distinct CDR3 sequences, roughly 40% seen once. Sequencing input: blood. The receptors derive from a woman aged 18 to 35 in good health. CDR3s include the opening cysteine and the closing phenylalanine or tryptophan. Fields, in order: J gene, clone size, CDR3 length, D gene, V gene, CDR3 protein, CDR3 DNA. A D gene is named only where the DNA matches it firmly. Expanded clones get a size class; other rows say once, few or many, or leave the size out.

J: TRBJ2-3; size: NA; length: 16; D: NA; V: TRBV7-8; CDR3: CASSLGALTSTDTQYF; DNA: TGTGCCAGCAGCTTAGGAGCGTTGACTAGCACAGATACGCAGTATTTT
J: TRBJ2-5; size: few; length: 17; D: TRBD2; V: TRBV4-2; CDR3: CASSQVSEREGRETQYF; DNA: TGTGCCAGCAGCCAAGTGAGCGAGCGGGAGGGCCGGGAGACCCAGTACTTC
J: TRBJ2-4; size: few; length: 15; D: TRBD1; V: TRBV5-1; CDR3: CASSIGQGAENIQYF; DNA: TGCGCCAGCAGCATAGGACAGGGGGCAGAAAACATTCAGTACTTC
J: TRBJ2-1; size: few; length: 16; D: TRBD1; V: TRBV18; CDR3: CASSPKGQGVHNEQFF; DNA: TGTGCCAGCTCACCAAAGGGACAGGGGGTTCACAATGAGCAGTTCTTC
J: TRBJ2-1; size: NA; length: 17; D: TRBD2; V: TRBV20-1; CDR3: CSARELAGGPGYNEQFF; DNA: TGCAGTGCTAGAGAGCTAGCGGGGGGGCCTGGGTACAATGAGCAGTTCTTC
J: TRBJ2-7; size: NA; length: 14; D: NA; V: TRBV30; CDR3: CAWRRRAQGYEQYF; DNA: TGTGCCTGGAGGAGGAGAGCGCAAGGATACGAGCAGTACTTC
J: TRBJ2-3; size: NA; length: 18; D: NA; V: TRBV10-3; CDR3: CAISGLGGLQTDTDAQYF; DNA: TGTGCCATCAGTGGACTAGGAGGACTCCAGACGGACACAGATGCGCAGTATTTT
J: TRBJ1-2; size: few; length: 13; D: NA; V: TRBV27; CDR3: CASSYRDPYGYTF; DNA: TGTGCCAGCAGTTACAGGGACCCCTATGGCTACACCTTC
J: TRBJ2-1; size: NA; length: 15; D: TRBD2; V: TRBV7-2; CDR3: CASSLVAGGINEQFF; DNA: TGTGCCAGCAGCCTAGTAGCGGGAGGGATTAATGAGCAGTTCTTC
J: TRBJ2-6; size: NA; length: 17; D: NA; V: TRBV6-1; CDR3: CASSEGGVRSGANVLTF; DNA: TGTGCCAGCAGTGAAGGGGGTGTGCGCTCTGGGGCCAACGTCCTGACTTTC
J: TRBJ2-1; size: NA; length: 16; D: NA; V: TRBV20-1; CDR3: CSARDRTGVRYNEQFF; DNA: TGCAGTGCTAGAGATAGAACGGGGGTAAGGTACAATGAGCAGTTCTTC
J: TRBJ1-1; size: few; length: 15; D: NA; V: TRBV3-1; CDR3: CASSQPGRTVGGAFF; DNA: TGTGCCAGCAGCCAACCCGGCAGGACAGTCGGTGGAGCTTTCTTT
J: TRBJ2-1; size: NA; length: 14; D: NA; V: TRBV5-1; CDR3: CASSPLDWRDEQFF; DNA: TGCGCCAGCAGCCCCCTGGACTGGAGGGATGAGCAGTTCTTC
J: TRBJ1-2; size: NA; length: 16; D: NA; V: TRBV7-9; CDR3: CASSLSPTGNHYGYTF; DNA: TGTGCCAGCAGCTTATCCCCAACAGGGAACCACTATGGCTACACCTTC
J: TRBJ2-1; size: NA; length: 14; D: NA; V: TRBV14; CDR3: CASSQTSIRNGQFF; DNA: TGTGCCAGCAGCCAAACGAGTATCCGCAATGGGCAGTTCTTC
J: TRBJ2-3; size: NA; length: 13; D: TRBD2; V: TRBV6-1; CDR3: CASRREVRDTQYF; DNA: TGTGCCAGCAGGCGGGAGGTACGGGATACGCAGTATTTT
J: TRBJ2-1; size: NA; length: 18; D: TRBD2; V: TRBV15; CDR3: CATSRRTPGLAGVAEQFF; DNA: TGTGCCACCAGCAGACGAACGCCGGGACTAGCGGGAGTGGCTGAGCAGTTCTTC
J: TRBJ1-5; size: few; length: 16; D: TRBD1; V: TRBV27; CDR3: CASSGPGQGAGQPQHF; DNA: TGTGCCAGCAGTGGTCCAGGACAGGGGGCTGGTCAGCCCCAGCATTTT
J: TRBJ2-2; size: few; length: 14; D: TRBD2; V: TRBV29-1; CDR3: CSVSAGANTGELFF; DNA: TGCAGCGTCTCAGCGGGGGCGAACACCGGGGAGCTGTTTTTT
J: TRBJ2-3; size: NA; length: 17; D: NA; V: TRBV14; CDR3: CVSSQDEGRSPTDTQYF; DNA: TGTGTCAGCAGCCAAGATGAGGGGCGCTCCCCCACAGATACGCAGTATTTT
J: TRBJ2-5; size: many; length: 12; D: NA; V: TRBV29-1; CDR3: CSVERGQETQYF; DNA: TGCAGCGTTGAGAGAGGCCAAGAGACCCAGTACTTC
J: TRBJ1-5; size: NA; length: 16; D: NA; V: TRBV7-8; CDR3: CASIKPLGHSNQPQHF; DNA: TGTGCCAGCATCAAACCCCTCGGGCATAGCAATCAGCCCCAGCATTTT
J: TRBJ2-7; size: NA; length: 15; D: TRBD1; V: TRBV5-1; CDR3: CASSPGTGAIYEQYF; DNA: TGCGCCAGCAGCCCTGGGACAGGGGCCATTTACGAGCAGTACTTC
J: TRBJ2-7; size: few; length: 15; D: TRBD2; V: TRBV4-1; CDR3: CASSQEGTSGAEQYF; DNA: TGCGCCAGCAGCCAAGAGGGGACTAGCGGTGCCGAGCAGTACTTC
J: TRBJ2-4; size: few; length: 17; D: TRBD2; V: TRBV28; CDR3: CASSFGLLPSGKNIQYF; DNA: TGTGCCAGCAGTTTTGGCCTCCTACCTAGCGGCAAAAACATTCAGTACTTC
J: TRBJ1-2; size: NA; length: 13; D: TRBD1; V: TRBV3-1; CDR3: CASSQDSDRLGTF; DNA: TGTGCCAGCAGCCAAGATTCGGACAGGTTGGGCACCTTC
J: TRBJ2-1; size: few; length: 17; D: NA; V: TRBV21-1; CDR3: CASSKGIAVVAYNEQFF; DNA: TGTGCCAGCAGCAAAGGGATAGCGGTGGTGGCCTACAATGAGCAGTTCTTC
J: TRBJ2-4; size: few; length: 14; D: TRBD2; V: TRBV12-3/TRBV12-4; CDR3: CASRPAGVKNIQYF; DNA: TGTGCCAGCAGGCCAGCGGGGGTGAAAAACATTCAGTACTTC
J: TRBJ2-7; size: many; length: 13; D: NA; V: TRBV9; CDR3: CASSGGSSYEQYF; DNA: TGTGCCAGCAGCGGGGGGAGCTCCTACGAGCAGTACTTC
J: TRBJ2-1; size: few; length: 17; D: TRBD2; V: TRBV7-8; CDR3: CASSSLTSGGAINEQFF; DNA: TGTGCCAGCAGCTCCCTTACTAGCGGGGGGGCGATCAATGAGCAGTTCTTC
J: TRBJ2-1; size: once; length: 15; D: NA; V: TRBV29-1; CDR3: CSVEDRLASYNEQFF; DNA: TGCAGCGTTGAAGATCGGCTAGCTTCCTACAATGAGCAGTTCTTC
J: TRBJ1-4; size: NA; length: 14; D: NA; V: TRBV20-1; CDR3: CSAALGQHNEKLFF; DNA: TGCAGTGCTGCCCTCGGACAGCATAATGAAAAACTGTTTTTT
J: TRBJ2-3; size: NA; length: 14; D: NA; V: TRBV12-3/TRBV12-4; CDR3: CASSFTGVADTQYF; DNA: TGTGCCAGCAGTTTCACCGGGGTGGCAGATACGCAGTATTTT
J: TRBJ1-1; size: NA; length: 16; D: NA; V: TRBV5-1; CDR3: CASSLDSGARGTEAFF; DNA: TGCGCCAGCAGCTTGGATTCGGGGGCGCGGGGTACTGAAGCTTTCTTT
J: TRBJ2-2; size: NA; length: 14; D: TRBD1; V: TRBV20-1; CDR3: CSAGGQANTGELFF; DNA: TGCAGTGCTGGGGGACAGGCTAACACCGGGGAGCTGTTTTTT
J: TRBJ1-5; size: NA; length: 13; D: NA; V: TRBV30; CDR3: CAWSVGANQPQHF; DNA: TGTGCCTGGAGTGTGGGGGCTAATCAGCCCCAGCATTTT
J: TRBJ1-5; size: NA; length: 15; D: TRBD1; V: TRBV6-6; CDR3: CASSYSGQGVQPQHF; DNA: TGTGCCAGCAGTTACTCGGGACAGGGGGTCCAGCCCCAGCATTTT
J: TRBJ1-2; size: NA; length: 13; D: TRBD1; V: TRBV2; CDR3: CASSGDSPHGYTF; DNA: TGTGCCAGCAGCGGGGACAGCCCGCATGGCTACACCTTC
J: TRBJ2-3; size: few; length: 18; D: TRBD2; V: TRBV27; CDR3: CASSLVGLAGVGTDTQYF; DNA: TGTGCCAGCAGTTTAGTCGGACTAGCGGGAGTTGGAACAGATACGCAGTATTTT
J: TRBJ1-2; size: NA; length: 15; D: TRBD1; V: TRBV12-3/TRBV12-4; CDR3: CASNPTGAVYYGYTF; DNA: TGTGCCAGCAACCCGACAGGGGCCGTTTACTATGGCTACACCTTC
J: TRBJ2-3; size: few; length: 19; D: TRBD2; V: TRBV7-2; CDR3: CASSLGGGSGRASPDTQYF; DNA: TGTGCCAGCAGCTTAGGAGGGGGGAGCGGGAGGGCCAGCCCAGATACGCAGTATTTT
J: TRBJ1-2; size: NA; length: 14; D: NA; V: TRBV12-3/TRBV12-4; CDR3: CASSYGAPNYGYTF; DNA: TGTGCCAGCAGTTACGGGGCGCCTAACTATGGCTACACCTTC
J: TRBJ1-2; size: NA; length: 13; D: NA; V: TRBV20-1; CDR3: CRARDPGLGGYTF; DNA: TGCAGAGCTAGAGATCCGGGCTTAGGCGGCTACACCTTC
J: TRBJ2-3; size: NA; length: 13; D: TRBD1; V: TRBV12-3/TRBV12-4; CDR3: CASIKQGTDTQYF; DNA: TGTGCCAGCATCAAACAGGGGACAGATACGCAGTATTTT
J: TRBJ1-2; size: few; length: 20; D: TRBD1; V: TRBV24-1; CDR3: CATSDSGSDRGSRGVYGYTF; DNA: TGTGCCACCAGTGATTCCGGATCTGACAGGGGGAGTCGGGGAGTCTATGGCTACACCTTC
J: TRBJ2-7; size: few; length: 14; D: NA; V: TRBV28; CDR3: CASSLWQGPYEQYF; DNA: TGTGCCAGCAGTTTATGGCAGGGGCCTTACGAGCAGTACTTC
J: TRBJ1-6; size: NA; length: 13; D: TRBD1; V: TRBV6-5; CDR3: CASRPTGGSPLHF; DNA: TGTGCCAGCAGACCCACAGGGGGTTCACCCCTCCACTTT
J: TRBJ1-3; size: NA; length: 15; D: TRBD1; V: TRBV7-2; CDR3: CASSHRGLSGNTIYF; DNA: TGTGCCAGCAGCCACAGGGGGCTGTCAGGAAACACCATATATTTT
J: TRBJ2-7; size: NA; length: 12; D: NA; V: TRBV20-1; CDR3: CMVEGSSYEQYF; DNA: TGCATGGTGGAGGGGTCCTCCTACGAGCAGTACTTC
J: TRBJ2-1; size: few; length: 18; D: TRBD2; V: TRBV9; CDR3: CASSVEGSGGARPNEQFF; DNA: TGTGCCAGCAGCGTAGAGGGTAGCGGGGGGGCCCGGCCAAATGAGCAGTTCTTC
J: TRBJ1-1; size: NA; length: 14; D: NA; V: TRBV30; CDR3: CAWSVTFGQTEAFF; DNA: TGTGCCTGGAGTGTTACTTTCGGCCAGACTGAAGCTTTCTTT
J: TRBJ1-2; size: few; length: 12; D: NA; V: TRBV6-5; CDR3: CASRLQGWGYTF; DNA: TGTGCCAGCAGACTACAGGGATGGGGCTACACCTTC
J: TRBJ2-1; size: once; length: 16; D: NA; V: TRBV4-2; CDR3: CASSQDWIGNYNEQFF; DNA: TGTGCCAGCAGCCAAGATTGGATAGGCAATTACAATGAGCAGTTCTTC
J: TRBJ2-3; size: NA; length: 20; D: TRBD1; V: TRBV7-3; CDR3: CASSPSQGAVLEGVTDTQYF; DNA: TGTGCCAGCAGCCCATCACAGGGGGCGGTACTAGAGGGGGTAACAGATACGCAGTATTTT